A single sample is the source of the 10 T cell receptor beta chains below, sequenced in a study of OX40 agonist ivuxolimab in advanced cancers. Data came from immunoSEQ multiplex PCR; TCRdb stores just in-frame clones and leaves some out. The data show 35,000 to 40,000 clones, 65% to 90% seen once. Sequencing was performed on CD4+ or CD8+ T cells sorted from blood, taken in a trial of the OX40 agonist ivuxolimab. The receptors here all came from an adult with an advanced solid tumor such as melanoma, head and neck, liver or kidney cancer.

The V and J genes are TRBV6-5 and TRBJ2-7; 7 nucleotides agree with TRBD1. The CDR3 runs to 15 residues. CDR1 and CDR2 (germline): MNHEY, SVGAGI. Trimming removed 5 bases from V and 4 bases from J; junction bases left unmatched: 11. The CDR3 is CASSPLQGIGYEQYF. CDR3 bases: TGTGCCAGCAGTCCCCTACAGGGGATTGGGTACGAGCAGTACTTC.

V gene TRBV5-5 combines with J gene TRBJ2-5; D is undetermined. V was shortened by 6 bases and J by 3 bases, with 12 bases between the two germline ends. This CDR3 comprises 13 residues. Germline V gene sequence: CDR1 SGHKS, CDR2 YYEKEE (reference sequence). The CDR3 nucleotides are TGTGCCAGCACCCGAGACATAGAAGAGACCCAGTACTTC. It specifies CASTRDIEETQYF. Combining the CDR3 with reference TRBV5-5 and TRBJ2-5 gives the whole variable domain DAGVTQSPTHLIKTRGQQVTLRCSPISGHKSVSWYQQVLGQGPQFIFQYYEKEERGRGNFPDRFSARQFPNYSSELNVNALLLGDSALYLCASTRDIEETQYFGPGTRLLVL.

The chain recombines TRBV5-1 with TRBJ2-1; 9 bases match TRBD1. V shed 7 bases, J shed 8 bases, and the junction held 10 bases outside the gene matches. The CDR3 covers 14 residues. Germline CDR1 SGHRS, CDR2 YFSETQ. The CDR3 protein is CASRMTGGIDEQFF. The CDR3 bases are TGCGCCAGCCGCATGACAGGGGGGATCGATGAGCAGTTCTTC.

The chain employs TRBV23-1 and TRBJ1-4, with a possible D match to TRBD1 (5 bases). TRBV23-1 is filed as an ORF, its function uncertain. CDR3 length equals 20 residues. Trimming left V 1 base short and J 0 bases short, with 21 bases between. The CDR3 spells CASSQFYHFQGDATNEKLFF. The DNA for the CDR3 is TGCGCCAGCAGTCAATTTTATCATTTCCAGGGTGATGCAACTAATGAAAAACTGTTTTTT.

This clone has more than one count but fewer than ten. The CDR3, as DNA: TGTGCCAGCAGTTACGGGGGACGCACACAAGAGACCCAGTACTTC. Translated: CASSYGGRTQETQYF. V usage is TRBV6-5 and J usage is TRBJ2-5; the D call may be TRBD1 or TRBD2 (5 bases each). The CDR3 is 15 residues long. The V and J ends lost 2 bases and 2 bases respectively, with 12 bases between them. Germline V gene sequence: CDR1 MNHEY, CDR2 SVGAGI.

The rearrangement uses TRBV6-5 and TRBJ1-4; maybe TRBD1 (5 bases). Germline values: CDR1 MNHEY, CDR2 SVGAGI. V shed 5 bases and J shed 6 bases, with 16 bases lying between them. The CDR3 spans 15 residues. The CDR3 is CASSGTREAYEKLFF. Here the CDR3 DNA reads TGTGCCAGCAGTGGGACCAGGGAGGCGTATGAAAAACTGTTTTTT.

The chain combines TRBV11-2 with TRBJ2-3, with 8 bases identical to TRBD2. CDR3 size: 14 residues. Losses at the gene ends were 3 bases for V and 7 bases for J; bases not matched to a gene: 6. Germline assignment: CDR1 SGHAT and CDR2 FQNNGV. The CDR3 bases are TGTGCCAGCAGCTTCACGACTAGCGTAAATACGCAGTATTTT. Translation: CASSFTTSVNTQYF.

The gene calls are TRBV9 and TRBJ2-5; weak D call: TRBD2 (6 bases). Germline-derived CDR1 and CDR2 are SGDLS and YYNGEE. The CDR3 covers 12 residues. V was pared by 7 bases and J by 1 base, with 8 bases between. The CDR3 coding sequence is TGTGCCAGCTCGGGGGTCCAAGAGACCCAGTACTTC. Translation gives CASSGVQETQYF.

The chain couples TRBV6-5 to TRBJ2-7; D unresolved. CDR1 and CDR2 from the germline V gene are MNHEY and SVGAGI. V was cut by 5 bases and J by 3 bases, with 8 bases left in between. This CDR3 contains 12 residues. Here the CDR3 reads CASSPADYEQYF. CDR3 coding DNA: TGTGCCAGCAGTCCGGCGGACTACGAGCAGTACTTC.

The gene calls are TRBV11-2 and TRBJ1-3; D perhaps matches TRBD1 (5 bases). Germline loops: CDR1 SGHAT, CDR2 FQNNGV. Trimming removed 5 bases at V and 4 bases at J, with 15 bases between. CDR3 length equals 15 residues. The CDR3 region is CASSHRDLGGNTIYF. Here the CDR3 DNA reads TGTGCCAGCAGCCACCGGGACCTAGGAGGAAACACCATATATTTT.